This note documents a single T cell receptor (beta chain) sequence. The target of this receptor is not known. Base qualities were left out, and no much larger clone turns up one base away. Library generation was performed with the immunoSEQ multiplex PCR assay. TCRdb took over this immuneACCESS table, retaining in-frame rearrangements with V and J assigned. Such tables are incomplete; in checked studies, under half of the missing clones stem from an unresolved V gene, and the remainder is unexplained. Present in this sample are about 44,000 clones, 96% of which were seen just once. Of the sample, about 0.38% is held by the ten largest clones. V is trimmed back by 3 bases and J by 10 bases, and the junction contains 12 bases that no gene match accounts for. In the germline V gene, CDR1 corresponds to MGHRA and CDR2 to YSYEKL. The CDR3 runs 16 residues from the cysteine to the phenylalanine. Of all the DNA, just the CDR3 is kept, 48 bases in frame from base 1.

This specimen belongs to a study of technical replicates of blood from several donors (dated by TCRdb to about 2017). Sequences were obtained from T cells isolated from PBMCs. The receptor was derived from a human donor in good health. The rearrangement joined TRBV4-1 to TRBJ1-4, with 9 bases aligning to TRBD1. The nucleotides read TGCGCCAGCAGCCACTTCGGAAGGGACAGGGAAAGAAAACTGTTTTTT. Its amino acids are CASSHFGRDRERKLFF.